This T cell receptor (beta chain) was observed in a study of shared clonotypes between healthy human individuals. Selected positively for CCR7 and CD45RO-negative, naive CD8 cells excluded terminally differentiated effector memory CD45RA+ cells. Those who donated, Caucasian adults without exception, all lived in Nashville, Tennessee. The ends lost 2 bases at V and 6 bases at J; junction bases unmatched: 9. The CDR3 covers 15 residues. Germline V gene lookup returns CDR1 SGHTS and CDR2 YDEGEE. The table came from immunoSEQ multiplex PCR; TCRdb's copy has only in-frame clones and leaves some out. The sample shows about 2.1 million clones, approximately 94% of them seen only once.

The sequence derives from a man between 18 and 29 years old in good health. Some clones in this sample may be carry-over from other donors' samples. Sequencing was done on a sample of naive CD8+ T cells from PBMCs. V gene TRBV5-8 combines with J gene TRBJ1-1, with 8 positions matching TRBD1. The CDR3 protein is CASSFGDRQFAEAFF. CDR3 nucleotide sequence: TGTGCCAGCAGCTTCGGGGACAGGCAGTTCGCTGAAGCTTTCTTT.